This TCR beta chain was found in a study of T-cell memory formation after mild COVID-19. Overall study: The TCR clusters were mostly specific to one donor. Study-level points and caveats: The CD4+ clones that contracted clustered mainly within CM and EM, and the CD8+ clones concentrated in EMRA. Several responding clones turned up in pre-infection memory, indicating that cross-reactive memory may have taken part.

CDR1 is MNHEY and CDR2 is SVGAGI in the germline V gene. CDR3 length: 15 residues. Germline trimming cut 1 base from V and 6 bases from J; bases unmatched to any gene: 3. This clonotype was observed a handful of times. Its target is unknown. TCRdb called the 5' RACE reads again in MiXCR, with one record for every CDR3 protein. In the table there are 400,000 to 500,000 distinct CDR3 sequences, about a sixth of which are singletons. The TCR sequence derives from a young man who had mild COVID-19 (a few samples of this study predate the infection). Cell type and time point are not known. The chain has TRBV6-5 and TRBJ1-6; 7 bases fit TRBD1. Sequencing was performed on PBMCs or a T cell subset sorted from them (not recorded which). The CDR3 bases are TGTGCCAGCAGTTACTGGGGGGACAGTAATTCACCCCTCCACTTT. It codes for CASSYWGDSNSPLHF.